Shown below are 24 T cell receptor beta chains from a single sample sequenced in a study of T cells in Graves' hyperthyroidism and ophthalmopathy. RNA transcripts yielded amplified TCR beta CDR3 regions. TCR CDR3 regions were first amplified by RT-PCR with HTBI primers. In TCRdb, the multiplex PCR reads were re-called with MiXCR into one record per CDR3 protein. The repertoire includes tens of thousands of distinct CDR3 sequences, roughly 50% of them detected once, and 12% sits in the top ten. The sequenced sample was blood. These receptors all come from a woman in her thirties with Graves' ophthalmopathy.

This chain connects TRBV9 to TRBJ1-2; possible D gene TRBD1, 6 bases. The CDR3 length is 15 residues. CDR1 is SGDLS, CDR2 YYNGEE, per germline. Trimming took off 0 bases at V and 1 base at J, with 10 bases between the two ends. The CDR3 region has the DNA TGTGCCAGCAGCGTAGCTAAGGGGGTTAACTATGGCTACACCTTC. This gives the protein CASSVAKGVNYGYTF.

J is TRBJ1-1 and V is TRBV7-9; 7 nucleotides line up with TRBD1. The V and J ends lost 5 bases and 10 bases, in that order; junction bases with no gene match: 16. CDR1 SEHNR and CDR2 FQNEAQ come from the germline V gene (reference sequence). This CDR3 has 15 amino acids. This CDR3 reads CASSIRQGGNVGAFF. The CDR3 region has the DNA TGTGCCAGCAGCATAAGACAGGGTGGAAACGTGGGAGCTTTCTTT. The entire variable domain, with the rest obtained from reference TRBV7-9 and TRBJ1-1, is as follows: DTGVSQNPRHKITKRGQNVTFRCDPISEHNRLYWYRQTLGQGPEFLTYFQNEAQLEKSRLLSDRFSAERPKGSFSTLEIQRTEQGDSAMYLCASSIRQGGNVGAFFGQGTRLTVV.

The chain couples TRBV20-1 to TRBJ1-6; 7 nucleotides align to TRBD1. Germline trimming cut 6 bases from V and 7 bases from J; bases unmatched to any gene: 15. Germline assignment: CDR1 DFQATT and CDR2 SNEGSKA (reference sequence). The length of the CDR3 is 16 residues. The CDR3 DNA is TGCAGTGCAGCCGGATCGGGACAGCCAGGGAATTCACCCCTCCACTTT. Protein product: CSAAGSGQPGNSPLHF.

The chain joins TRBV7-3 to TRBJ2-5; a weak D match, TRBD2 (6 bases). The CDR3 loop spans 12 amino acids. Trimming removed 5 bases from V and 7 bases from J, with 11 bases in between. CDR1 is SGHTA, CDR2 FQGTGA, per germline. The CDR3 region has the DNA TGTGCCAGCAGCATGGACGGGGGGACCCAGTACTTC. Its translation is CASSMDGGTQYF.

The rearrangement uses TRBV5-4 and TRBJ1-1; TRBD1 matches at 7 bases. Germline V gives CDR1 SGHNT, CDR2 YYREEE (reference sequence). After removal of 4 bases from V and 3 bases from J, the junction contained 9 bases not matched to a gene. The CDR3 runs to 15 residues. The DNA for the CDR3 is TGTGCCAGCAGCAGCGGACAGGTTCCGGACACTGAAGCTTTCTTT. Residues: CASSSGQVPDTEAFF.

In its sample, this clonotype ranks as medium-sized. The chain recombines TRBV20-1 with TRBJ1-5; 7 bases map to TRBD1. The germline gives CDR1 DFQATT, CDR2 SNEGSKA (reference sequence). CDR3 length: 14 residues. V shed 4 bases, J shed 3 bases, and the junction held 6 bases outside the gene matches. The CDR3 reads CSATKTGNNQPQHF. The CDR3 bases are TGCAGTGCTACTAAGACAGGGAACAATCAGCCCCAGCATTTT.

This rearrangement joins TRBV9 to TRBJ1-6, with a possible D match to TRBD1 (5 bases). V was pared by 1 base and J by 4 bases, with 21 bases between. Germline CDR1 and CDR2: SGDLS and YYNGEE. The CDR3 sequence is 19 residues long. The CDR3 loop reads CASSVSAGADTHYNSPLHF. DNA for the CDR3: TGTGCCAGCAGCGTATCAGCGGGAGCGGACACCCATTATAATTCACCCCTCCACTTT.

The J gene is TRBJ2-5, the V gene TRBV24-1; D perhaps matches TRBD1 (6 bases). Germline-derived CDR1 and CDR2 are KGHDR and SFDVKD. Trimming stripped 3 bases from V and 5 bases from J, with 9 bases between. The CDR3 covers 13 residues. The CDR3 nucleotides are TGTGCCACCAGTGATACAGGGTTTGAGACCCAGTACTTC. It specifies CATSDTGFETQYF.

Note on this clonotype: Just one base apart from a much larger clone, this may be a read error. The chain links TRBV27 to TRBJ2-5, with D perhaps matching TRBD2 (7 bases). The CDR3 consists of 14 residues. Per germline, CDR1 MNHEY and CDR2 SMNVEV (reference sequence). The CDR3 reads CASSFNGGQETRYF. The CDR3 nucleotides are TGTGCCAGCAGTTTTAACGGGGGGCAAGAGACCCGGTACTTC.

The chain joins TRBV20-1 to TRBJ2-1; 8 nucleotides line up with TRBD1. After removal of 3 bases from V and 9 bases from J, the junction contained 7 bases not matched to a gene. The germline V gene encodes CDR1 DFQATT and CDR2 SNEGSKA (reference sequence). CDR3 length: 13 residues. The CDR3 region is CSASWDRNTEQFF. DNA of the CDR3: TGCAGTGCTAGTTGGGACAGGAACACTGAGCAGTTCTTC.

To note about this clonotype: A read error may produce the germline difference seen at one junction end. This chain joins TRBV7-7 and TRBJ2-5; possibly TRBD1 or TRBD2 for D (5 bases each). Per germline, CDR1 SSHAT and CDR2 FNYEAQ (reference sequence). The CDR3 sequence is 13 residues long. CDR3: CASSLTRGETQYF. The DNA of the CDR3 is TGTGCTAGCAGCTTAACGAGGGGTGAGACCCAGTACTTC.

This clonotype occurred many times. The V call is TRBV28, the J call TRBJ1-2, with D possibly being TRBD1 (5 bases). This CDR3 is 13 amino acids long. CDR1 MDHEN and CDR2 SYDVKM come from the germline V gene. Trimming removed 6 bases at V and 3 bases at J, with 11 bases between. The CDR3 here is CASSTPQDYGYTF. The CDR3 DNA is TGTGCCAGCAGCACGCCACAGGACTATGGCTACACCTTC.

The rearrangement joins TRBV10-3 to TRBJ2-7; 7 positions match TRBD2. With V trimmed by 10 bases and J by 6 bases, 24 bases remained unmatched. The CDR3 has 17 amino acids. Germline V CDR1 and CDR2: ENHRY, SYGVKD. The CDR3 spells CATNTSEGTIGQSEQYF. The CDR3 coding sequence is TGTGCCACCAATACTAGCGAAGGTACAATAGGGCAGAGCGAGCAGTACTTC.

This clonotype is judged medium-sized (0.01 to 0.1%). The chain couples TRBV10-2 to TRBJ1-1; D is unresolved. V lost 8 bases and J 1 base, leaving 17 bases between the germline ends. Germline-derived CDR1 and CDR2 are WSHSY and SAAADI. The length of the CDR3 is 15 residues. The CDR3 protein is CASAQGPAPNTEAFF. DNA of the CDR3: TGCGCCAGCGCACAAGGACCTGCTCCGAACACTGAAGCTTTCTTT.

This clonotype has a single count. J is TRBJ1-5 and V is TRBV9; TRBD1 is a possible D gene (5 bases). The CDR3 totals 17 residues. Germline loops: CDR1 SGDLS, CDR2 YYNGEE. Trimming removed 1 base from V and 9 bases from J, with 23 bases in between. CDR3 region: CASSVSAGANTGGPQHF. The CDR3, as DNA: TGTGCCAGCAGCGTATCAGCGGGAGCGAACACCGGGGGGCCCCAGCATTTT.

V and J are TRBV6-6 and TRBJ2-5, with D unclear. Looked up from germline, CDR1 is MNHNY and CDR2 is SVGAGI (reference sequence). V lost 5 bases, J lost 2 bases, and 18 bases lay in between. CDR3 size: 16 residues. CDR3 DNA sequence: TGTGCCAGCAGTCTGGGCCCATACTCCTGGCAAGAGACCCAGTACTTC. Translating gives CASSLGPYSWQETQYF.

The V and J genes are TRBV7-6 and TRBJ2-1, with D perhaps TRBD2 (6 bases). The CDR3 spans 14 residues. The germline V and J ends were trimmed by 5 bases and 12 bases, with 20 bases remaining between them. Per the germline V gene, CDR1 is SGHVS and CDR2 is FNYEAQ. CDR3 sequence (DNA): TGTGCCAGCAGCCCCGGGGAGGTTCCAGATACGCAGTTCTTC. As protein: CASSPGEVPDTQFF.

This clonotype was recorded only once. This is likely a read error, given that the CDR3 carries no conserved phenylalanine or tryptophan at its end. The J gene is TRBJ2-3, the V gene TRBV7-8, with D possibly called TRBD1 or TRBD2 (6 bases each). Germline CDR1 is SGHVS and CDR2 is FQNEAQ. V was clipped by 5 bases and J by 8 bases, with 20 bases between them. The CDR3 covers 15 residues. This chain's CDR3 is CASSRTRTGGRTQYV. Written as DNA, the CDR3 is TGTGCCAGCAGCAGAACGAGGACCGGGGGCCGTACGCAGTATGTT.

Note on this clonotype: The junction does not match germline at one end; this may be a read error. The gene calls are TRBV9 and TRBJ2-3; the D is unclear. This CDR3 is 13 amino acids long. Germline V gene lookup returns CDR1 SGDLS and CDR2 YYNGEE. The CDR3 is CASSVPLGNTQYF. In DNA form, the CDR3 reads TGTGCTAGCAGCGTACCTCTAGGTAATACGCAGTATTTT.

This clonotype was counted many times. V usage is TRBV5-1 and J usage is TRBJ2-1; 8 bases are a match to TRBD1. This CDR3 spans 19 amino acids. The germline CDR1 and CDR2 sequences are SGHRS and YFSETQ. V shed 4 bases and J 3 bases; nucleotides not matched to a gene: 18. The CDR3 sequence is CASSPDRTGYGNGYNEQFF. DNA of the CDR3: TGCGCCAGCAGCCCGGACCGGACAGGGTACGGGAATGGCTACAATGAGCAGTTCTTC.

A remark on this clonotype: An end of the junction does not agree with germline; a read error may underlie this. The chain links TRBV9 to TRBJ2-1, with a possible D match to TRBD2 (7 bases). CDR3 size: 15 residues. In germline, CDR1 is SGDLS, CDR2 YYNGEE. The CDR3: CVSSVEQGGSDEQFF. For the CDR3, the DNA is TGTGTCAGCAGCGTAGAACAGGGCGGGAGCGATGAGCAGTTCTTC.

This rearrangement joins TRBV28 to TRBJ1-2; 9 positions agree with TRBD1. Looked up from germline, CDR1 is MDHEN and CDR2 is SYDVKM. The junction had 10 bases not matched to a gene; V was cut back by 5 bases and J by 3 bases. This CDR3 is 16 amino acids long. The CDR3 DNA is TGTGCCAGCAGTCACCACAGGGGGCGCGTGCACTATGGCTACACCTTC. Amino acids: CASSHHRGRVHYGYTF.

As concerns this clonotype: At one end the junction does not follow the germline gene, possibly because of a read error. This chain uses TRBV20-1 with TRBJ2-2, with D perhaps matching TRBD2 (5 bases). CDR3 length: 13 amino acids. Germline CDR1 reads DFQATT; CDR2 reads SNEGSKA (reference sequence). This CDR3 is CSARVGITGEQFF. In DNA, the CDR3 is TGCAGTGCTAGAGTTGGGATCACCGGGGAGCAGTTTTTT.

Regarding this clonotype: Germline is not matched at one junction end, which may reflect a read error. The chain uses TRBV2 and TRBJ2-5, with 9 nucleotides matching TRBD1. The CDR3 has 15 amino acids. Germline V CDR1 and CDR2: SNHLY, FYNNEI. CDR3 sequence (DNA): TGTACCAGCAGTGAAGCAGGGACAGGGCAAGAGACCCTGTACTTC. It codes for CTSSEAGTGQETLYF.